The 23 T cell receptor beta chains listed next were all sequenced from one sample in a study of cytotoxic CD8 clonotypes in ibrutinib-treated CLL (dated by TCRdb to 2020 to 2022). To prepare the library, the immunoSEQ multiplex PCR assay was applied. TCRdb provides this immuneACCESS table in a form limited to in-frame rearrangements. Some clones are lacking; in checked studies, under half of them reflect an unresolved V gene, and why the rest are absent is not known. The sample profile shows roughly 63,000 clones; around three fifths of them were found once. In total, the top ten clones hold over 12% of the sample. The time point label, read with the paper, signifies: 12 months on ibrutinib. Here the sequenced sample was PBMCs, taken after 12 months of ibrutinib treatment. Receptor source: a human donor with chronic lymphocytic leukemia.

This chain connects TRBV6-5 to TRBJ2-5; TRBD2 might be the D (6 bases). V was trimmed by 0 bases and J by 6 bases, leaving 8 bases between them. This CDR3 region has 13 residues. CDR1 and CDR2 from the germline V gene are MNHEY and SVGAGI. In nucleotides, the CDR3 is TGTGCCAGCAGTTACTCTAGCGGACAGACCCAGTACTTC. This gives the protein CASSYSSGQTQYF.

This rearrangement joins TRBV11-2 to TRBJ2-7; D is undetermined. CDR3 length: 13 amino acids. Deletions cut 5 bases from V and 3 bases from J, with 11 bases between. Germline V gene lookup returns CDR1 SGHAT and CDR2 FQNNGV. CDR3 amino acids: CASSPETDYEQYV. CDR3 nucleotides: TGTGCCAGCAGCCCCGAGACCGACTACGAGCAGTACGTC.

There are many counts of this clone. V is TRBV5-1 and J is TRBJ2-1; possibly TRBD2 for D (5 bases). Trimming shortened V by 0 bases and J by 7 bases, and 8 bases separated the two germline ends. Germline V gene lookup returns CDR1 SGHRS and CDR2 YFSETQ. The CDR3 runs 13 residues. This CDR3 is CASSLAGVNEQFF. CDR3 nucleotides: TGCGCCAGCAGCTTGGCCGGGGTAAATGAGCAGTTCTTC.

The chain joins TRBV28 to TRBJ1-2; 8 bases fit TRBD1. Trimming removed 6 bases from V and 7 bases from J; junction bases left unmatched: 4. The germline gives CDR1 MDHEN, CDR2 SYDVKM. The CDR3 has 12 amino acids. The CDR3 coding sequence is TGTGCCAGCAGGGCCAGGGGGCTTGGCTACACCTTC. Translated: CASRARGLGYTF.

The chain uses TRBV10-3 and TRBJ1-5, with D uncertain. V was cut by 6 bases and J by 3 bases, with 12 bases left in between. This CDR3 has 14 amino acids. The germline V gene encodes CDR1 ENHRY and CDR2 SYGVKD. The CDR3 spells CAIRQGLDNQPQHF. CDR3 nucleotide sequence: TGTGCCATCAGACAAGGACTCGACAATCAGCCCCAGCATTTT.

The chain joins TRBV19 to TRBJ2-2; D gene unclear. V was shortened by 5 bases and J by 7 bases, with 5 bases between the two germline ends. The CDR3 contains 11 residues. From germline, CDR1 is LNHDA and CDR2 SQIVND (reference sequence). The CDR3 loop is CASSGLGELFF. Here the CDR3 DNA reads TGTGCCAGTAGTGGCCTCGGGGAGCTGTTTTTT.

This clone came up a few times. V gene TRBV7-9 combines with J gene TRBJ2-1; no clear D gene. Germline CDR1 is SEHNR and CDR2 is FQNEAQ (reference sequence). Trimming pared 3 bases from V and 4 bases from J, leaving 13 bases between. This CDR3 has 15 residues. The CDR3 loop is CASSFGLGSYNEQFF. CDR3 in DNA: TGTGCCAGCAGCTTTGGGTTAGGCAGTTACAATGAGCAGTTCTTC.

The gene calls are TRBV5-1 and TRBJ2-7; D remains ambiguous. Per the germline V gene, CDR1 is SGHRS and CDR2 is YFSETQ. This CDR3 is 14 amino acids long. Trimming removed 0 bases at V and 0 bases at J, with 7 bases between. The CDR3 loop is CASSLVQTSYEQYF. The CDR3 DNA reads TGCGCCAGCAGCTTGGTACAGACCTCCTACGAGCAGTACTTC.

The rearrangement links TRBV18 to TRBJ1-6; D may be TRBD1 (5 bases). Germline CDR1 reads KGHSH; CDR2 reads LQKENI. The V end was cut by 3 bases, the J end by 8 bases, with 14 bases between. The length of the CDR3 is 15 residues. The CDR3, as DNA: TGTGCCAGCTCACCCAAGAATCCGACAGATTCACCCCTCCACTTT. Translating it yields CASSPKNPTDSPLHF.

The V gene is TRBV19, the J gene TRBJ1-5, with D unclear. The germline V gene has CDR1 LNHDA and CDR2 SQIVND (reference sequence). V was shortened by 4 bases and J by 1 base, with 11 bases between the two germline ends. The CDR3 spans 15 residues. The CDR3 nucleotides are TGTGCCAGTAGTAGTGTAGGTGGGAGCAATCAGCCCCAGCATTTT. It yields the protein CASSSVGGSNQPQHF.

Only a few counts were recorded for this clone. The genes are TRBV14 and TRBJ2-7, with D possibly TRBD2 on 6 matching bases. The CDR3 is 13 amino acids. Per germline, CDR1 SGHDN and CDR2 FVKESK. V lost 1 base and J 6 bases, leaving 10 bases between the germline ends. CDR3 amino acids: CASSQAGVGEQYF. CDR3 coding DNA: TGTGCCAGCAGCCAAGCGGGGGTTGGCGAGCAGTACTTC.

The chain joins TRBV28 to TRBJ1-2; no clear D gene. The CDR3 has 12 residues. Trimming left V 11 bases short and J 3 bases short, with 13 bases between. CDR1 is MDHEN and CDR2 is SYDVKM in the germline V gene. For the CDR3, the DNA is TGTGCCGCTCTGGGAGCCCACTATGGCTACACCTTC. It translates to CAALGAHYGYTF.

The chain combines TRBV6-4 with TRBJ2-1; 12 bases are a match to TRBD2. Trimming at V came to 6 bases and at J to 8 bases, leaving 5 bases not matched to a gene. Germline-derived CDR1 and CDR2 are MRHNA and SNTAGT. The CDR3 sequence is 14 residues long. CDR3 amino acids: CASRRTSGKDEQFF. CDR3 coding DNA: TGTGCCAGCAGGAGGACTAGCGGGAAAGATGAGCAGTTCTTC.

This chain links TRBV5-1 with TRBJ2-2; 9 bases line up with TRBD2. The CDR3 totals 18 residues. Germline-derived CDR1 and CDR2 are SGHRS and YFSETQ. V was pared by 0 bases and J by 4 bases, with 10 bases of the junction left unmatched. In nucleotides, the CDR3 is TGCGCCAGCAGCTTGGGACTAGCGGCCTCGTGGGGCACCGGGGAGCTGTTTTTT. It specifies CASSLGLAASWGTGELFF.

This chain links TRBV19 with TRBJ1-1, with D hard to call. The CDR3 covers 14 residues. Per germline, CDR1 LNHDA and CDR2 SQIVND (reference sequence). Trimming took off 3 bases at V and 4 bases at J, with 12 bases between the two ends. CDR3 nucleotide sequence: TGTGCCAGTAGTATGGCGTGGAGGGCCACTGAAGCTTTCTTT. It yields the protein CASSMAWRATEAFF.

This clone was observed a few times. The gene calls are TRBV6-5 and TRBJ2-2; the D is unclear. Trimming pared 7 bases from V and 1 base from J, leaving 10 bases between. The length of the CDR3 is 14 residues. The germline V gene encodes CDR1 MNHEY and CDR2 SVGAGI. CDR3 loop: CASKLVRNTGELFF. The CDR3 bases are TGTGCCAGCAAACTGGTACGGAACACCGGGGAGCTGTTTTTT.

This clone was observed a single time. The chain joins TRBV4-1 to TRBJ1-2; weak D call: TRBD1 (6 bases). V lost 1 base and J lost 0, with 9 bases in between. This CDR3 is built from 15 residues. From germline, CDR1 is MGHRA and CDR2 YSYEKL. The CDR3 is CASSQADRANYGYTF. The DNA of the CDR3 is TGCGCCAGCAGCCAAGCGGACAGAGCTAACTATGGCTACACCTTC.

This CDR3 is CASSPLGRGSTDTQYF. The CDR3 nucleotides are TGTGCCAGCTCACCACTCGGTAGGGGGAGCACAGATACGCAGTATTTT. The rearrangement uses TRBV18 and TRBJ2-3, with a weak D call TRBD1 (6 bases). Germline lookup yields CDR1 KGHSH and CDR2 LQKENI. This CDR3 contains 16 residues. Trimming left V 1 base short and J 0 bases short, with 11 bases between. Based on the CDR3 plus reference TRBV18 and TRBJ2-3, the full variable domain is NAGVMQNPRHLVRRRGQEARLRCSPMKGHSHVYWYRQLPEEGLKFMVYLQKENIIDESGMPKERFSAEFPKEGPSILRIQQVVRGDSAAYFCASSPLGRGSTDTQYFGPGTRLTVL.

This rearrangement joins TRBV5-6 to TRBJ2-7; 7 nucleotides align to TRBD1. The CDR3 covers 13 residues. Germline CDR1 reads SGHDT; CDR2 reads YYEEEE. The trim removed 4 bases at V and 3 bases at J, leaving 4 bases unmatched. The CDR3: CASSKQGYYEQYV. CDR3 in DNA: TGTGCCAGCAGCAAACAGGGGTACTACGAGCAGTACGTC.

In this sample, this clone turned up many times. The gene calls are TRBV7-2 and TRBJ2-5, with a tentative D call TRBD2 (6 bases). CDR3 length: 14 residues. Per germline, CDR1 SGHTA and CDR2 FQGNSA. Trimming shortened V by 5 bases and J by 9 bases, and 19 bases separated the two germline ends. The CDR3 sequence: CASSPGLGQLAQYF. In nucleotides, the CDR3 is TGTGCCAGCAGCCCGGGACTTGGGCAGCTGGCCCAGTACTTC.

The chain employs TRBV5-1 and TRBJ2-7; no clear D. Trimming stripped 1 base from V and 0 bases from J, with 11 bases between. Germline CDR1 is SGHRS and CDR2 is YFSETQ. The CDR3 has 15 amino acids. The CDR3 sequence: CASSLTVGSSYEQYF. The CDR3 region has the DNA TGCGCCAGCAGCTTGACTGTGGGCAGCTCCTACGAGCAGTACTTC.

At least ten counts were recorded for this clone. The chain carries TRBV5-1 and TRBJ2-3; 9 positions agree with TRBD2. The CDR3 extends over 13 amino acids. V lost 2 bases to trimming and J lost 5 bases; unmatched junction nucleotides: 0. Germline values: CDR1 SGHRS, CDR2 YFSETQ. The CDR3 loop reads CASSLLAGDTQYF. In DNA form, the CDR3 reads TGCGCCAGCAGCTTACTAGCGGGAGATACGCAGTATTTT.

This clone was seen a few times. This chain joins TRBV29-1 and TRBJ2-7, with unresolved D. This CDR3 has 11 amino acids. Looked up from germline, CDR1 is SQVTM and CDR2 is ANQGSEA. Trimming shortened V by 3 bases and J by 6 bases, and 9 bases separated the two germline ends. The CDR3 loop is CSVDLGSEQYF. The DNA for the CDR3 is TGCAGCGTTGATTTGGGTAGCGAGCAGTACTTC.